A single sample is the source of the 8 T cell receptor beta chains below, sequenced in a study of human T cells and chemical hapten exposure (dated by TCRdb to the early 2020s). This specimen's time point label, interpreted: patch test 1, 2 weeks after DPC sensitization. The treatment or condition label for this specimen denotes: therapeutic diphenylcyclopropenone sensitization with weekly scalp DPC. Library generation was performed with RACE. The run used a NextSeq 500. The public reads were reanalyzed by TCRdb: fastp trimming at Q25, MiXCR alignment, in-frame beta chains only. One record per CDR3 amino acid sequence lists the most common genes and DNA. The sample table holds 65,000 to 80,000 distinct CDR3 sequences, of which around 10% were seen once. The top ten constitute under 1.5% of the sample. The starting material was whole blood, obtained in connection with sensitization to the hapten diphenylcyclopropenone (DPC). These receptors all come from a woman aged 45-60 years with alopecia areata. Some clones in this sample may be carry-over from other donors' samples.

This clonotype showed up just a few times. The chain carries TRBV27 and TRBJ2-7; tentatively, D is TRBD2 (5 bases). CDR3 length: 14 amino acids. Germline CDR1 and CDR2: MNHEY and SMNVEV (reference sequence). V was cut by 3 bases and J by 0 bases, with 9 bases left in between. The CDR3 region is CASSLSGGSYEQYF. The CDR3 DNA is TGTGCCAGCAGTTTGAGCGGAGGCTCCTACGAGCAGTACTTC.

This chain's CDR3 is CAWSVGGTDTQYF. As DNA, the CDR3 is TGTGCCTGGAGTGTAGGTGGGACAGATACGCAGTATTTT. The rearrangement joins TRBV30 to TRBJ2-3; D ambiguous. The CDR3 totals 13 residues. Between the trimmed V and J ends, which lost 0 bases and 3 bases, there was a span of 7 bases. Germline CDR1 GTSNPN, CDR2 SVGIG (reference sequence).

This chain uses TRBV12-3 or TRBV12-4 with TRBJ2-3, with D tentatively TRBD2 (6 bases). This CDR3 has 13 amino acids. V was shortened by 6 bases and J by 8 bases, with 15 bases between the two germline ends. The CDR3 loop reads CASSQTSFTTQYF. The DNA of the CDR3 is TGTGCCAGCAGCCAGACTAGTTTCACTACGCAGTATTTT.

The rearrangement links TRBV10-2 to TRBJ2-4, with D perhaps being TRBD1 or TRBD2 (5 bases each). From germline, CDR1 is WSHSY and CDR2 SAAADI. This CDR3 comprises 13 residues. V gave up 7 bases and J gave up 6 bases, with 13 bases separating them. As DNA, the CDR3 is TGCGCCAGCACGGGGCCCCCAGGAAACATTCAGTACTTC. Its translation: CASTGPPGNIQYF.

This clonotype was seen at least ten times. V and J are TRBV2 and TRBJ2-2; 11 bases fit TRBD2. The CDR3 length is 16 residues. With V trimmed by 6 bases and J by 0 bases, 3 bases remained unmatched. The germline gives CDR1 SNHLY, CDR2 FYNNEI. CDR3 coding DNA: TGTGCCAGCAGGGGACTAGCGGTTGCGAACACCGGGGAGCTGTTTTTT. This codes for CASRGLAVANTGELFF.

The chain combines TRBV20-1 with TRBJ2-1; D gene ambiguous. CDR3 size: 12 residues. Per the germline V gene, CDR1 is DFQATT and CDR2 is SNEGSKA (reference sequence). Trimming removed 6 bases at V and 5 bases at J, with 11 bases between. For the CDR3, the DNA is TGCAGTGCCACACAGAGCAACAATGAGCAGTTCTTC. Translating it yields CSATQSNNEQFF.

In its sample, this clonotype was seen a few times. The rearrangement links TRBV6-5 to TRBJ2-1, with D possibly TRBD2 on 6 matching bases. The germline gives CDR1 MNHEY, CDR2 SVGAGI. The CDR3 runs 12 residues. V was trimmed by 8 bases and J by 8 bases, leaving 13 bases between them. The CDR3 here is CASRGVGDEQFF. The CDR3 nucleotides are TGTGCCAGCCGCGGGGTGGGGGATGAGCAGTTCTTC.

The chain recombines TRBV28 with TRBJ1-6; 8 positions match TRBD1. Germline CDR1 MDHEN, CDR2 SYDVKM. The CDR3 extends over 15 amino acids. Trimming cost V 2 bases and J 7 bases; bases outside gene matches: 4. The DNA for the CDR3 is TGTGCCAGCAGTTTACCCCCAGGGGGCAATTCACCCCTCCACTTT. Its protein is CASSLPPGGNSPLHF.